Listed below are T cell receptor beta chains from one sample, sequenced in a study of blood T cell repertoires in COVID-19. TCRdb's copy holds only in-frame clones and misses some; the assay was immunoSEQ multiplex PCR. This sample has a few hundred thousand clones, with approximately 86% found just once. The material sequenced was peripheral blood. The receptor set was obtained from a woman aged 30 to 39 who had recovered from COVID-19. Both conserved end residues are part of each CDR3. The D gene is left open where the match is weak. Not all rows give a size; the values are once, few, many and, for expanded clones, a class.

v_gene: TRBV3-1/TRBV3-2
d_gene: TRBD1
j_gene: TRBJ1-6
abundance: NA
CDR3nt: TGTGCCAGCAGCTACGGGACAGGGGCCAATTCACCCCTCCACTTT
CDR3aa: CASSYGTGANSPLHF

v_gene: TRBV24-1
d_gene: NA
j_gene: TRBJ2-5
abundance: NA
CDR3nt: TGTGCCACCAGTGATTTGCGAGCCGGGAGAAGAGAGACCCAGTACTTC
CDR3aa: CATSDLRAGRRETQYF

v_gene: TRBV5-1
d_gene: TRBD1
j_gene: TRBJ1-2
abundance: few
CDR3nt: TGCGCCAGCAGCTGGGACAGGGGAGATGGCTACACCTTC
CDR3aa: CASSWDRGDGYTF

v_gene: TRBV6-7
d_gene: TRBD2
j_gene: TRBJ2-7
abundance: NA
CDR3nt: TGTGCCAGCAGTTACGGGCGGGAGGCCTACGAGCAGTACTTC
CDR3aa: CASSYGREAYEQYF

v_gene: TRBV27
d_gene: TRBD1
j_gene: TRBJ2-7
abundance: NA
CDR3nt: TGTGCCAGCACCGGACAGGGCTACGAGCAGTACTTC
CDR3aa: CASTGQGYEQYF

v_gene: TRBV5-5
d_gene: TRBD1
j_gene: TRBJ2-3
abundance: NA
CDR3nt: TGTGCCAGCAGCAACCTCCCACAGGGGACAGATACGCAGTATTTT
CDR3aa: CASSNLPQGTDTQYF

v_gene: TRBV7-6
d_gene: NA
j_gene: TRBJ2-3
abundance: NA
CDR3nt: TGTGCCAGCAGCTTAGCGCGGGCTGGCACAGATACGCAGTATTTT
CDR3aa: CASSLARAGTDTQYF

v_gene: TRBV27
d_gene: NA
j_gene: TRBJ2-7
abundance: NA
CDR3nt: TGTGCCAGCAGTTATGGCGGGACCTCTTACGAGCAGTACTTC
CDR3aa: CASSYGGTSYEQYF

v_gene: TRBV30
d_gene: TRBD2
j_gene: TRBJ2-5
abundance: few
CDR3nt: TGTGCCTGGAGTGGGGACTACCGCCAAGAGACCCAGTACTTC
CDR3aa: CAWSGDYRQETQYF

v_gene: TRBV19
d_gene: TRBD2
j_gene: TRBJ2-2
abundance: once
CDR3nt: TGTGCCAGTAGTGTCACGAGCGGGAGTAACGCCGGGGAGCTGTTTTTT
CDR3aa: CASSVTSGSNAGELFF

v_gene: TRBV19
d_gene: TRBD1
j_gene: TRBJ1-1
abundance: NA
CDR3nt: TGTGCCAGTAGCAAGGACAGGGGCAGCACTGAAGCTTTCTTT
CDR3aa: CASSKDRGSTEAFF

v_gene: TRBV12-5
d_gene: NA
j_gene: TRBJ1-1
abundance: NA
CDR3nt: TGTGCTAGTGGTCCCTATTTCCTCGGGAACATGAACACTGAAGCTTTCTTT
CDR3aa: CASGPYFLGNMNTEAFF

v_gene: TRBV5-1
d_gene: TRBD1
j_gene: TRBJ2-7
abundance: once
CDR3nt: TGCGCCAGCAGTCCTGGGACAGGGGGATACGAGCAGTACTTC
CDR3aa: CASSPGTGGYEQYF

v_gene: TRBV6-1
d_gene: TRBD1
j_gene: TRBJ1-2
abundance: few
CDR3nt: TGTGCCAGCAGTGAGGGAACAGGGGCAGACGGCTACACCTTC
CDR3aa: CASSEGTGADGYTF

v_gene: TRBV27
d_gene: NA
j_gene: TRBJ2-2
abundance: NA
CDR3nt: TGTGCCAGCAGACAGGGTACGAACACCGGGGAGCTGTTTTTT
CDR3aa: CASRQGTNTGELFF

v_gene: TRBV5-5
d_gene: TRBD1
j_gene: TRBJ1-5
abundance: NA
CDR3nt: TGTGCCAGCAGCTTGTACAGGGGACAATATAGCAATCAGCCCCAGCATTTT
CDR3aa: CASSLYRGQYSNQPQHF

v_gene: TRBV19
d_gene: NA
j_gene: TRBJ1-4
abundance: NA
CDR3nt: TGTGCCAGTACCATCCCGGGACTTGGAGGAAAACTGTTTTTT
CDR3aa: CASTIPGLGGKLFF

v_gene: TRBV28
d_gene: TRBD1
j_gene: TRBJ1-2
abundance: NA
CDR3nt: TGTGCCAGCACCGCCAACGGAGCAGGGGGCGACTATGGCTACACCTTC
CDR3aa: CASTANGAGGDYGYTF

v_gene: TRBV28
d_gene: NA
j_gene: TRBJ2-7
abundance: NA
CDR3nt: TGTGCCAGCGGATCGAGGCACTCCTCCTACGAGCAGTACTTC
CDR3aa: CASGSRHSSYEQYF

v_gene: TRBV6-2/TRBV6-3
d_gene: NA
j_gene: TRBJ1-5
abundance: NA
CDR3nt: TGTGCCAGCAGTTACACACAGGGTCGGCAGCCCCAGCATTTT
CDR3aa: CASSYTQGRQPQHF

v_gene: TRBV5-1
d_gene: TRBD1
j_gene: TRBJ1-1
abundance: NA
CDR3nt: TGCGCCAGCAGCTTAGGACAGGGGAAAGCTTTCTTT
CDR3aa: CASSLGQGKAFF

v_gene: TRBV29-1
d_gene: NA
j_gene: TRBJ2-3
abundance: NA
CDR3nt: TGCAGCGTTTTATGGTCCCCGACAGGTCCCACAGATACGCAGTATTTT
CDR3aa: CSVLWSPTGPTDTQYF

v_gene: TRBV27
d_gene: TRBD1
j_gene: TRBJ1-5
abundance: once
CDR3nt: TGTGCCAGCAGTACCGGGACAGGGCCAGTACAGCCCCAGCATTTT
CDR3aa: CASSTGTGPVQPQHF

v_gene: TRBV7-6
d_gene: TRBD2
j_gene: TRBJ2-1
abundance: NA
CDR3nt: TGTGCCAGCAGCTTAGCGCGACTAGCGGGGGGTGGTGAGCAGTTCTTC
CDR3aa: CASSLARLAGGGEQFF

v_gene: TRBV6-2/TRBV6-3
d_gene: TRBD2
j_gene: TRBJ2-7
abundance: NA
CDR3nt: TGTGCCAGCAGTACTACTAGCGGGACGACCTACGAGCAGTACTTC
CDR3aa: CASSTTSGTTYEQYF

v_gene: TRBV29-1
d_gene: NA
j_gene: TRBJ2-6
abundance: NA
CDR3nt: TGCAGCGTCGGGGTAGGGGCCAACGTCCTGACTTTC
CDR3aa: CSVGVGANVLTF

v_gene: TRBV7-3
d_gene: NA
j_gene: TRBJ2-5
abundance: NA
CDR3nt: TGTGCCAGCAGCCAACGGGGATTTGAGACCCAGTACTTC
CDR3aa: CASSQRGFETQYF

v_gene: TRBV27
d_gene: NA
j_gene: TRBJ2-1
abundance: NA
CDR3nt: TGTGCCACATCCCCCAGGGGAGCCGGAAATGAGCAGTTCTTC
CDR3aa: CATSPRGAGNEQFF

v_gene: TRBV6-2/TRBV6-3
d_gene: TRBD2
j_gene: TRBJ2-3
abundance: NA
CDR3nt: TGTGCCAGCAGTTACTTACTAGCGGGAGGGCCCAGACACACAGATACGCAGTATTTT
CDR3aa: CASSYLLAGGPRHTDTQYF

v_gene: TRBV27
d_gene: TRBD1
j_gene: TRBJ1-3
abundance: NA
CDR3nt: TGTGCCAGCAGTTTAACCGGACAGGCGGGAGGAAACACCATATATTTT
CDR3aa: CASSLTGQAGGNTIYF

v_gene: TRBV4-1
d_gene: TRBD2
j_gene: TRBJ2-7
abundance: many
CDR3nt: TGCGCCAGCAGCAAACTGCAAGGACTAGTTCGCGAGCAGTACTTC
CDR3aa: CASSKLQGLVREQYF

v_gene: TRBV5-1
d_gene: NA
j_gene: TRBJ2-7
abundance: few
CDR3nt: TGCGCCAGCAGCCCTTCGGGACACTACGAGCAGTACTTC
CDR3aa: CASSPSGHYEQYF

v_gene: TRBV28
d_gene: NA
j_gene: TRBJ2-1
abundance: NA
CDR3nt: TGTGCCAGCAGTTCACCCGGTAGTACCCACAATGAGCAGTTCTTC
CDR3aa: CASSSPGSTHNEQFF

v_gene: TRBV29-1
d_gene: NA
j_gene: TRBJ2-7
abundance: NA
CDR3nt: TGCAGCGTTGAAAAGGGGGCCTACGAGCAGTACTTC
CDR3aa: CSVEKGAYEQYF

v_gene: TRBV5-1
d_gene: NA
j_gene: TRBJ1-1
abundance: once
CDR3nt: TGCGCCAGCAGCTTGGCCGTGAACACTGAAGCTTTCTTT
CDR3aa: CASSLAVNTEAFF

v_gene: TRBV27
d_gene: TRBD1
j_gene: TRBJ2-3
abundance: NA
CDR3nt: TGTGCCAGCAGTTCATTAGGTGGACAGGGGCCCACAGATACGCAGTATTTT
CDR3aa: CASSSLGGQGPTDTQYF

v_gene: TRBV11-2
d_gene: NA
j_gene: TRBJ2-3
abundance: NA
CDR3nt: TGTGCCAGCAGCCCAGGGGCTTTCGGCACAGATACGCAGTATTTT
CDR3aa: CASSPGAFGTDTQYF

v_gene: TRBV3-1/TRBV3-2
d_gene: NA
j_gene: TRBJ1-1
abundance: NA
CDR3nt: TGTGCCAGCAGCCAAGGAGGTTCCCTGAACACTGAAGCTTTCTTT
CDR3aa: CASSQGGSLNTEAFF

v_gene: TRBV5-4
d_gene: NA
j_gene: TRBJ1-2
abundance: NA
CDR3nt: TGTGCCAGCAGCCCAACCAATCGGGGGAGCTATGGCTACACCTTC
CDR3aa: CASSPTNRGSYGYTF

v_gene: TRBV5-1
d_gene: NA
j_gene: TRBJ1-5
abundance: NA
CDR3nt: TGCGCCAGCAGCGAGGGCCTCGGGGGGCCCCAGCATTTT
CDR3aa: CASSEGLGGPQHF

v_gene: TRBV6-1
d_gene: NA
j_gene: TRBJ1-4
abundance: NA
CDR3nt: TGTGCCAGCAGTGAAGGAGGGGGGACTACTGAAAAACTGTTTTTT
CDR3aa: CASSEGGGTTEKLFF

v_gene: TRBV18
d_gene: NA
j_gene: TRBJ1-4
abundance: NA
CDR3nt: TGTGCCAGCTCACGACTACACGACCCCAATGAAAAACTGTTTTTT
CDR3aa: CASSRLHDPNEKLFF

v_gene: TRBV28
d_gene: NA
j_gene: TRBJ1-5
abundance: NA
CDR3nt: TGTGCCAGCAGTTTCGGCAGGGGAGTGGATCAGCCCCAGCATTTT
CDR3aa: CASSFGRGVDQPQHF

v_gene: TRBV27
d_gene: NA
j_gene: TRBJ1-4
abundance: NA
CDR3nt: TGTGCCAGCAGTTTCCCCGGTGGGGGGGGGTTGGGAGAAAAACTGTTTTTT
CDR3aa: CASSFPGGGGLGEKLFF